One and the same sample provided the 21 T cell receptor beta chains below, sequenced in a study of shared clonotypes between healthy human individuals (dated by TCRdb to 2019 to 2021). Library preparation was by the immunoSEQ multiplex PCR assay. TCRdb re-hosts the immuneACCESS table, in-frame sequences only. Its copies lack some clones; in the studies checked, an unresolved V gene accounts for under half of them, and the cause for the rest is not known. The sample profile shows over 850,000 clones; approximately 80% of them were found once. More than 0.55% of the sample lies in the top ten. Sequenced input: memory CD4+ T cells from PBMCs. The cell subset or site tag for this specimen amounts to: CD45RA-negative fraction. These receptors were taken from a man between 18 and 29 years old in good health. Some clones in this sample may be carry-over from other donors' samples.

Comment on this clone: Within the sample, other DNA sequences also encode this same CDR3. The J gene is TRBJ2-7, the V gene TRBV10-3; D may be TRBD1 or TRBD2 (5 bases each). Per the germline V gene, CDR1 is ENHRY and CDR2 is SYGVKD. Trimming pared 8 bases from V and 1 base from J, leaving 9 bases between. CDR3 length: 12 residues. DNA for the CDR3: TGTGCCATCGGGACGGGATCCTACGAGCAGTACTTC. Translated: CAIGTGSYEQYF.

The chain has TRBV5-1 and TRBJ2-1; TRBD1 matches 8 bases. The length of the CDR3 is 16 residues. With V trimmed by 4 bases and J by 8 bases, 14 bases remained unmatched. Germline CDR1 and CDR2: SGHRS and YFSETQ. In nucleotides, the CDR3 is TGCGCCAGCAGCGGGAACCCGGGACAGGTCAGCTATGAGCAGTTCTTC. Amino acids: CASSGNPGQVSYEQFF.

V is TRBV7-6 and J is TRBJ2-5; either TRBD1 or TRBD2 may supply D (5 bases each). V shed 4 bases and J shed 2 bases, with 17 bases lying between them. Germline V CDR1 and CDR2: SGHVS, FNYEAQ. The CDR3 covers 16 residues. The CDR3 sequence: CASSSSRGVRQETQYF. CDR3 sequence (DNA): TGTGCCAGCAGCTCTTCAAGGGGAGTGAGGCAAGAGACCCAGTACTTC.

This clone came up a few times. This chain connects TRBV7-9 to TRBJ2-2; D not resolved. The CDR3 contains 16 residues. V was clipped by 5 bases and J by 0 bases, with 13 bases between them. CDR1 is SEHNR and CDR2 is FQNEAQ in the germline V gene (reference sequence). CDR3 region: CASSRKVASNTGELFF. The CDR3 bases are TGTGCCAGCAGCCGAAAGGTAGCCTCGAACACCGGGGAGCTGTTTTTT.

Remarks on this clone: Distinct nucleotide sequences in the sample also encode this CDR3. The chain has TRBV28 and TRBJ1-2, with TRBD1 as a possible D gene (6 bases). Trimming took off 6 bases at V and 4 bases at J, with 12 bases between the two ends. CDR3 length: 13 amino acids. Germline CDR1 reads MDHEN; CDR2 reads SYDVKM. The CDR3 region has the DNA TGTGCCAGCAGCCTGCAGGGGAGCTATGGCTACACCTTC. Encoded protein: CASSLQGSYGYTF.

This chain joins TRBV7-9 and TRBJ1-1; 7 bases match TRBD1. Germline V CDR1 and CDR2: SEHNR, FQNEAQ (reference sequence). The junction had 12 bases not matched to a gene; V was cut back by 3 bases and J by 11 bases. The CDR3 is made up of 14 amino acids. The CDR3 coding sequence is TGTGCCAGCAGCTTCACGCAGGGGGAGGTGTGGGCTTTCTTT. Translating it yields CASSFTQGEVWAFF.

V gene TRBV29-1 combines with J gene TRBJ2-1, with TRBD1 matching 7 bases. The CDR3 covers 13 residues. The trim removed 4 bases at V and 8 bases at J, leaving 8 bases unmatched. CDR1 and CDR2 (germline): SQVTM, ANQGSEA. DNA of the CDR3: TGCAGCGTTGTACAGGGGAATCTCTATGAGCAGTTCTTC. Its translation is CSVVQGNLYEQFF.

The chain combines TRBV5-1 with TRBJ2-7; D might be TRBD1 (6 bases). CDR3 length: 16 amino acids. Germline V lookup: CDR1 SGHRS, CDR2 YFSETQ. The V gene lost 0 bases and the J gene lost 3 bases, with 16 bases spanning the gap. CDR3 region: CASSLGVGGLYYEQYF. In DNA form, the CDR3 reads TGCGCCAGCAGCTTGGGGGTTGGGGGCTTATACTACGAGCAGTACTTC.

V usage is TRBV29-1 and J usage is TRBJ2-3; 8 bases match TRBD2. The CDR3 has 15 amino acids. Looked up from germline, CDR1 is SQVTM and CDR2 is ANQGSEA. The V and J ends lost 6 bases and 4 bases, in that order; junction bases with no gene match: 12. CDR3 nucleotide sequence: TGCAGCGTGGTGAATGCGGGAGGAGGGCCAGATACGCAGTATTTT. This codes for CSVVNAGGGPDTQYF.

The chain recombines TRBV27 with TRBJ2-1; 9 bases are a match to TRBD1. CDR1 MNHEY and CDR2 SMNVEV come from the germline V gene (reference sequence). The CDR3 runs 19 residues. V trimming: 2 bases; J trimming: 6 bases; junction bases outside the gene matches: 17. The CDR3 loop reads CASSLIFGTGIASLNEQFF. DNA of the CDR3: TGTGCCAGCAGTTTAATTTTCGGGACAGGGATAGCATCCCTCAATGAGCAGTTCTTC.

CDR3 sequence: CASSLNTGWGYGYTF. The CDR3 region has the DNA TGCGCCAGCAGTCTTAACACAGGGTGGGGCTATGGCTACACCTTC. V is TRBV4-1 and J is TRBJ1-2; D might be TRBD1 (6 bases). Per the germline V gene, CDR1 is MGHRA and CDR2 is YSYEKL. V dropped 6 bases and J dropped 4 bases, with 18 bases sitting between them. CDR3 size: 15 residues.

The rearrangement links TRBV4-3 to TRBJ2-7; 10 nucleotides line up with TRBD1. The V and J ends lost 4 bases and 5 bases, in that order; junction bases with no gene match: 17. The CDR3 spans 18 residues. The germline V gene has CDR1 LGHNA and CDR2 YSLEER. CDR3 nucleotide sequence: TGCGCCAGCAGCCCCACTCCGGGACAGGGGATTCCGAATCACGAGCAGTACTTC. The encoded protein is CASSPTPGQGIPNHEQYF.

This clone is a singleton in its sample. The chain uses TRBV2 and TRBJ1-2; D remains ambiguous. This CDR3 is built from 13 residues. Germline V gives CDR1 SNHLY, CDR2 FYNNEI. V was trimmed by 8 bases and J by 8 bases, leaving 18 bases between them. The CDR3 sequence is CASGYGLDEGYTF. DNA for the CDR3: TGTGCCAGCGGATATGGACTTGACGAGGGCTACACCTTC.

The chain uses TRBV6-4 and TRBJ1-2; 7 bases line up with TRBD1. V lost 6 bases, J lost 5 bases, and 6 bases stayed unmatched. Germline V lookup: CDR1 MRHNA, CDR2 SNTAGT. The CDR3 has 13 amino acids. The CDR3 sequence is CASSAGTEYGYTF. The CDR3 DNA sequence: TGTGCCAGCAGCGCCGGGACAGAATATGGCTACACCTTC.

This chain connects TRBV6-1 to TRBJ1-1; unclear D gene. Germline assignment: CDR1 MNHNS and CDR2 SASEGT. The V and J ends lost 8 bases and 9 bases respectively, with 10 bases between them. The CDR3 consists of 10 residues. CDR3 region: CASAVGKAFF. The CDR3 DNA follows: TGTGCCAGCGCGGTAGGGAAAGCTTTCTTT.

The J gene is TRBJ1-2, the V gene TRBV28; TRBD1 aligns across 9 bases. The CDR3 consists of 15 residues. V was clipped by 5 bases and J by 7 bases; unmatched bases: 11. Germline lookup yields CDR1 MDHEN and CDR2 SYDVKM. CDR3 residues: CASSLTGGFSFGYTF. The DNA for the CDR3 is TGTGCCAGCAGTCTAACAGGGGGCTTCTCTTTTGGCTACACCTTC.

On this clone: With a far larger clone one base away, a read error is the likely cause. The chain is built from TRBV4-1 and TRBJ2-7; D is tentatively TRBD1 or TRBD2 (5 bases each). Germline V gene data show CDR1 as MGHRA and CDR2 as YSYEKL. CDR3 length equals 15 residues. The CDR3 loop is CASSKDFGALREQYF. The CDR3 DNA reads TGCGCCAGCAGCAAAGATTTCGGGGCCTTGCGGGAGCAGTACTTC.

This chain uses TRBV7-9 with TRBJ2-5, with 8 bases aligning to TRBD2. CDR1 is SEHNR and CDR2 is FQNEAQ in the germline V gene (reference sequence). V gave up 3 bases and J gave up 4 bases; unmatched junction bases: 10. CDR3 length equals 16 residues. The CDR3 nucleotides read TGTGCCAGCAGCTTGAACGGGAGGGCCGCCAGAGAGACCCAGTACTTC. It encodes CASSLNGRAARETQYF.

This clone has a single count. This chain uses TRBV28 with TRBJ1-5; perhaps TRBD1 as D (6 bases). Germline V lookup: CDR1 MDHEN, CDR2 SYDVKM. There are 14 residues in the CDR3. Trimming removed 3 bases from V and 7 bases from J, with 13 bases in between. CDR3 sequence reads: CASSFRQEGQPQHF. In DNA, the CDR3 is TGTGCCAGCAGTTTCAGACAGGAAGGCCAGCCCCAGCATTTT.

This clone has a handful of counts. This chain uses TRBV29-1 with TRBJ1-1, with TRBD1 matching over 9 bases. After removal of 6 bases from V and 4 bases from J, the junction contained 3 bases not matched to a gene. This CDR3 has 12 amino acids. CDR1 SQVTM and CDR2 ANQGSEA come from the germline V gene. CDR3 sequence (DNA): TGCAGCGTCTCGGGACAGGGCACTGAAGCTTTCTTT. It yields the protein CSVSGQGTEAFF.

The V and J genes are TRBV27 and TRBJ2-7, with 7 bases fitting TRBD1. CDR1 MNHEY and CDR2 SMNVEV come from the germline V gene (reference sequence). Trimming cost V 2 bases and J 2 bases; bases outside gene matches: 3. This CDR3 comprises 14 residues. This chain's CDR3 is CASSLKGATYEQYF. The CDR3 DNA sequence: TGTGCCAGCAGTTTAAAGGGGGCCACCTACGAGCAGTACTTC.